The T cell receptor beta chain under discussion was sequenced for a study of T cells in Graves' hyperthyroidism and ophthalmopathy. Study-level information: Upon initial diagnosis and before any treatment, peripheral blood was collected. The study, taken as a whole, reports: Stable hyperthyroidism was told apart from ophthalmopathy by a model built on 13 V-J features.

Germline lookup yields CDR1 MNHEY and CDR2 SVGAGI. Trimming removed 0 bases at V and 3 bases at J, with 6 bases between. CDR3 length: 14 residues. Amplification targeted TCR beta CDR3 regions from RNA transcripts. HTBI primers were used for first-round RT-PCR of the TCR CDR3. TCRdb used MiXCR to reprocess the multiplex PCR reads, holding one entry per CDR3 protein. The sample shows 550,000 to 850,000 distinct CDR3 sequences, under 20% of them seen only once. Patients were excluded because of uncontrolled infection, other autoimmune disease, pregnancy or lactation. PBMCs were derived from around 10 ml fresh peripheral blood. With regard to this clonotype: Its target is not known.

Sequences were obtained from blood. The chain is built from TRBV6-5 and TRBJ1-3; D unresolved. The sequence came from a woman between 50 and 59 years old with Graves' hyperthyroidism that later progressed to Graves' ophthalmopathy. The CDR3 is CASSYSVDGNTIYF. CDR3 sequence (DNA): TGTGCCAGCAGTTACTCTGTTGATGGAAACACCATATATTTT.